The 18 T cell receptor beta chains presented below share a single source sample, sequenced in a study of regulatory T cells in long-lasting Graves disease. The TCR beta library used iRepertoire HTBI primers with Arm-PCR amplification of CDR3. TCRdb re-derived calls from the multiplex PCR reads in MiXCR, one entry per CDR3 protein. The sample shows 300,000 to 500,000 distinct CDR3 sequences, less than 25% of them seen only once. Described time point: persistent/refractory GD, antithyroid drugs over 5 years with positive TRAb. PBMCs provided the RNA from which the TCR library was made. Material: peripheral blood mononuclear cells (PBMCs), obtained when the disease was refractory, from a patient treated with antithyroid drugs. The receptors originated from a female donor with Graves disease.

In this sample, this clonotype turned up a few times. The chain uses TRBV29-1 and TRBJ2-7; either TRBD1 or TRBD2 may supply D (5 bases each). Germline V CDR1 and CDR2: SQVTM, ANQGSEA. This CDR3 has 12 residues. The germline V and J ends were trimmed by 7 bases and 4 bases, with 14 bases remaining between them. In DNA form, the CDR3 reads TGCAGCGCCCTAATAGAGGGGTACGAGCAGTACTTC. It encodes CSALIEGYEQYF.

This clonotype was detected a few times. This sequence joins TRBV6-1 and TRBJ2-4; 9 bases map to TRBD1. The J segment lost 6 bases and the V segment lost 4 bases, leaving 7 bases of the junction unmatched. CDR3 size: 15 residues. Germline V gives CDR1 MNHNS, CDR2 SASEGT. This chain's CDR3 is CASSATGGGGNIQYF. The DNA for the CDR3 is TGTGCCAGCAGTGCGACAGGGGGGGGGGGAAACATTCAGTACTTC.

This clonotype has at least ten counts. The V gene is TRBV7-2, the J gene TRBJ2-3; 8 nucleotides align to TRBD1. The germline V gene encodes CDR1 SGHTA and CDR2 FQGNSA. Trimming took 3 bases from V and 0 from J; bases not matched to a gene: 2. The CDR3 has 15 residues. Here the CDR3 reads CASSFGQGSTDTQYF. Written as DNA, the CDR3 is TGTGCCAGCAGCTTTGGACAGGGAAGCACAGATACGCAGTATTTT.

This clonotype appeared a few times. The rearrangement links TRBV29-1 to TRBJ2-2; no firm D call. Germline values: CDR1 SQVTM, CDR2 ANQGSEA. V was trimmed by 7 bases and J by 5 bases, leaving 11 bases between them. The CDR3 length is 12 residues. CDR3 in amino acids: CSALVGTGELFF. The CDR3 bases are TGCAGCGCCTTGGTTGGAACCGGGGAGCTGTTTTTT.

This chain connects TRBV27 to TRBJ1-1, with D unclear. CDR1 is MNHEY and CDR2 is SMNVEV in the germline V gene (reference sequence). V gave up 5 bases and J gave up 5 bases, with 15 bases separating them. This CDR3 has 14 amino acids. This chain's CDR3 is CASSPGGLGTEAFF. The DNA of the CDR3 is TGTGCCAGCAGTCCCGGAGGGCTTGGGACTGAAGCTTTCTTT.

Note on this clonotype: A read error is likely, as this CDR3 ends without the conserved phenylalanine or tryptophan. The rearrangement joins TRBV19 to TRBJ2-2; D gene ambiguous. The CDR3 is 13 residues long. The germline V gene has CDR1 LNHDA and CDR2 SQIVND (reference sequence). V was shortened by 7 bases and J by 7 bases, with 13 bases between the two germline ends. The CDR3 DNA follows: TGTGCCAGTACCCTCGACCTGGGCGGGGAGCTGTTTTCT. It encodes CASTLDLGGELFS.

The chain uses TRBV20-1 and TRBJ2-7, with D uncertain. The CDR3 is 14 residues long. The V gene lost 6 bases and the J gene lost 6 bases, with 21 bases spanning the gap. From germline, CDR1 is DFQATT and CDR2 SNEGSKA (reference sequence). CDR3 region: CSAPAQGQVCEQYF. The CDR3 bases are TGCAGTGCCCCTGCCCAAGGGCAGGTTTGCGAGCAGTACTTC.

The CDR3 nucleotides read TGTGCCAGCTCACGGAATGCGGGGAACACCGGGGAGCTGTTTTTT. Translation gives CASSRNAGNTGELFF. The chain is built from TRBV18 and TRBJ2-2; perhaps TRBD2 as D (5 bases). This CDR3 contains 15 residues. CDR1 is KGHSH and CDR2 is LQKENI in the germline V gene. V dropped 4 bases and J dropped 1 base, with 10 bases sitting between them.

This sequence joins TRBV29-1 and TRBJ2-2; 9 positions agree with TRBD2. After removal of 0 bases from V and 7 bases from J, the junction contained 6 bases not matched to a gene. Germline values: CDR1 SQVTM, CDR2 ANQGSEA. This CDR3 contains 15 residues. The CDR3 bases are TGCAGCGTTGAAGATTGGGGGACTAGCAGCGGGGAGCTGTTTTTT. This gives the protein CSVEDWGTSSGELFF.

V usage is TRBV20-1 and J usage is TRBJ2-5; 10 bases are shared with TRBD2. The V and J ends lost 0 bases and 9 bases, in that order; junction bases with no gene match: 19. The CDR3 totals 18 residues. The germline V gene has CDR1 DFQATT and CDR2 SNEGSKA (reference sequence). CDR3 nucleotide sequence: TGCAGTGCTAGAGATTTAACCCCACTTAGTCTAGCGGGAGCTTCCCAGTACTTC. It codes for CSARDLTPLSLAGASQYF.

This clonotype was counted at least ten times. The J gene is TRBJ2-5, the V gene TRBV6-5; D may be TRBD2 (6 bases). The CDR3 spans 14 residues. Per germline, CDR1 MNHEY and CDR2 SVGAGI. Between the trimmed V and J ends, which lost 6 bases and 7 bases, there was a span of 18 bases. CDR3 sequence: CASSYPPGAGTQYF. CDR3 in DNA: TGTGCCAGCAGCTACCCCCCCGGAGCGGGGACCCAGTACTTC.

This clonotype was counted a few times. The chain recombines TRBV19 with TRBJ2-2; either TRBD1 or TRBD2 may supply D (5 bases each). Germline V gene lookup returns CDR1 LNHDA and CDR2 SQIVND (reference sequence). Trimming shortened V by 7 bases and J by 1 base, and 16 bases separated the two germline ends. The CDR3 is 16 residues long. This chain's CDR3 is CASTETGTVNTGELFF. In nucleotides, the CDR3 is TGTGCCAGTACCGAAACCGGGACGGTGAACACCGGGGAGCTGTTTTTT.

In the case of this clonotype: Because the CDR3 is missing its conserved closing phenylalanine or tryptophan, this is likely a read error. It is unclear where the CDR3 begins or ends on the DNA, so no DNA is shown, and the CDR3 is as TCRdb lists it. The chain has TRBV11-2 and TRBJ2-7; the table's D call TRBD1 went unverified against the DNA. The length of the CDR3 is 8 amino acids, counting both ends. Germline values: CDR1 SGHAT, CDR2 FQNNGV. The CDR3 loop reads CASSSTGH.

This sequence joins TRBV19 and TRBJ1-6, with a tentative D call TRBD1 (5 bases). Germline V CDR1 and CDR2: LNHDA, SQIVND (reference sequence). The CDR3 spans 15 residues. Trimming removed 3 bases from V and 7 bases from J, with 13 bases in between. The CDR3 sequence: CASSITGTANSPLHF. CDR3 coding DNA: TGTGCCAGTAGTATTACGGGGACGGCCAATTCACCCCTCCACTTT.

This clonotype was counted only a few times. The rearrangement joins TRBV19 to TRBJ2-5, with D maybe TRBD2 (6 bases). Germline V CDR1 and CDR2: LNHDA, SQIVND (reference sequence). This CDR3 is built from 15 residues. The V end lost 5 bases, the J end lost 7 bases, and 20 bases lay between the germline ends. CDR3 bases: TGTGCCAGTAGTCCGCGAGTTGTCGGGGAGGTGACCCAGTACTTC. Its translation: CASSPRVVGEVTQYF.

This clonotype was counted between two and nine times. This sequence joins TRBV7-9 and TRBJ1-6; 7 bases line up with TRBD1. V was pared by 4 bases and J by 7 bases, with 7 bases of the junction left unmatched. This CDR3 is built from 15 residues. Germline V gives CDR1 SEHNR, CDR2 FQNEAQ (reference sequence). The CDR3 coding sequence is TGTGCCAGCAGCTGGGAGGGGGCCCTAAATTCACCCCTCCACTTT. Protein product: CASSWEGALNSPLHF. Variable domain in full (rest from reference TRBV7-9 and TRBJ1-6): DTGVSQNPRHKITKRGQNVTFRCDPISEHNRLYWYRQTLGQGPEFLTYFQNEAQLEKSRLLSDRFSAERPKGSFSTLEIQRTEQGDSAMYLCASSWEGALNSPLHFGNGTRLTVT.

This clonotype was detected ten times or more. This rearrangement joins TRBV28 to TRBJ2-7; TRBD2 might be the D (6 bases). The CDR3 has 13 amino acids. Germline V gene lookup returns CDR1 MDHEN and CDR2 SYDVKM. V gave up 10 bases and J gave up 2 bases, with 15 bases separating them. The CDR3 region has the DNA TGTGCCACCAGAATCGGGAGCACCTACGAGCAGTACTTC. Amino acids: CATRIGSTYEQYF.

V gene TRBV20-1 combines with J gene TRBJ2-3, with a tentative D call TRBD2 (5 bases). V dropped 7 bases and J dropped 2 bases, with 10 bases sitting between them. Per germline, CDR1 DFQATT and CDR2 SNEGSKA (reference sequence). The CDR3 has 12 residues. This chain's CDR3 is CSVKGDTDTQYF. CDR3 sequence (DNA): TGCAGTGTTAAGGGAGACACAGATACGCAGTATTTT.